A selection of T cell receptor beta chains follows, all from one sample in a study of blood T cell repertoires in COVID-19. Data came from immunoSEQ multiplex PCR; TCRdb stores just in-frame clones and leaves some out. This table has about 220,000 clones, roughly 88% appearing once. Sequenced material: PBMCs or T cells enriched from blood (not recorded which). The receptors come from a woman aged 40 to 55 with acute COVID-19. CDR3s include the opening cysteine and the closing phenylalanine or tryptophan. The order of the fields is D gene, clone size, J gene, V gene, CDR3 DNA, CDR3 protein. D genes are given only for firm matches. Clone size is given for some rows only: seen once, a few or many times, or a class if the clone is expanded.

.,.,TRBJ1-1,TRBV6-1,TGTGCCAGCAGTGAACAGGGAATAACTGAAGCTTTCTTT,CASSEQGITEAFF
TRBD2,.,TRBJ2-1,TRBV28,TGTGCCAGCAGTTCTAGCGGGAGGAGCTCCTACAATGAGCAGTTCTTC,CASSSSGRSSYNEQFF
TRBD2,.,TRBJ2-3,TRBV5-1,TGCGCCAGCAGAACCTCCGGGACTAGCGGGATGATAAGCACAGATACGCAGTATTTT,CASRTSGTSGMISTDTQYF
.,.,TRBJ1-1,TRBV3-1/TRBV3-2,TGTGCCAGCAGCCACGGGTCTGAAGCTTTCTTT,CASSHGSEAFF
TRBD1,.,TRBJ1-2,TRBV24-1,TGTGCCACCAGTGATTTACAGGGGGGCGGCTACACCTTC,CATSDLQGGGYTF
TRBD1,.,TRBJ1-2,TRBV19,TGTGCCAGTAGTATAAGGACAGGGGGTTATGGCTACACCTTC,CASSIRTGGYGYTF
.,.,TRBJ1-6,TRBV11-2,TGTGCCAGCAGCTTGAGAGATTCACCCCTCCACTTT,CASSLRDSPLHF
.,.,TRBJ1-2,TRBV5-6,TGTGCCAGCAGCACTAACAGGATCCTCGGAGGCTACACCTTC,CASSTNRILGGYTF
.,.,TRBJ1-2,TRBV5-5,TGTGCCAGTTTCTGGAGGGGTGGTGGCTACACCTTC,CASFWRGGGYTF
TRBD1,.,TRBJ2-1,TRBV18,TGTGCCAGCTCACCTCGGGACAGGGTCTACAATGAGCAGTTCTTC,CASSPRDRVYNEQFF
.,.,TRBJ1-5,TRBV4-2,TGTGCCAGCAGCGACAATGGGCTAGGGGGGGACCAGCCCCAGCATTTT,CASSDNGLGGDQPQHF
.,once,TRBJ1-2,TRBV30,TGTGCCTGGGCTTGGGGGGAACTTAACTATGGCTACACCTTC,CAWAWGELNYGYTF
TRBD2,.,TRBJ2-1,TRBV5-8,TGTGCCAGCAGCTTCCCTAGCGGCTACAATGAGCAGTTCTTC,CASSFPSGYNEQFF
.,.,TRBJ2-2,TRBV18,TGTGCCAGCTCACCAATCAAGGGGCAGAACACCGGGGAGCTGTTTTTT,CASSPIKGQNTGELFF
TRBD1,.,TRBJ1-4,TRBV6-5,TGTGCCAGCAGTCCCTGGGACAGGGCTAATGAAAAACTGTTTTTT,CASSPWDRANEKLFF
TRBD1,.,TRBJ2-7,TRBV5-1,TGCGCCAGCAGCTTCCTGACAGGGGGGGAGCAGTACTTC,CASSFLTGGEQYF
TRBD1,.,TRBJ2-3,TRBV30,TGTGCCTGGAGGGGGACAGGGGGCAGGACAGATACGCAGTATTTT,CAWRGTGGRTDTQYF
TRBD2,.,TRBJ2-7,TRBV19,TGTGCCACCCGGGGGGACCTGGGGTGGCAGTACTTC,CATRGDLGWQYF
.,.,TRBJ2-6,TRBV11-3,TGTGCCAGCAGCCCGGTCTCTGGGGCCAACGTCCTGACTTTC,CASSPVSGANVLTF
.,.,TRBJ1-2,TRBV28,TGTGCCAGCAGCCCCGGGGGAGTGCGGAGGTATGGCTACACCTTC,CASSPGGVRRYGYTF
.,.,TRBJ2-7,TRBV18,TGTGCCAGCTCACCACCATACGGTTACGAGCAGTACTTC,CASSPPYGYEQYF
.,.,TRBJ2-2,TRBV12-3/TRBV12-4,TGTGCCAGCAGGCCTTCAGGTGCCGGGGAGCTGTTTTTT,CASRPSGAGELFF
.,.,TRBJ1-4,TRBV4-3,TGCGCCAGCAGCCAGATACAGGGTACTAATGAAAAACTGTTTTTT,CASSQIQGTNEKLFF
TRBD2,.,TRBJ2-1,TRBV9,TGTGCCAGCAGTAACCATGGACTAGCGGGGGCCAATGAGCAGTTCTTC,CASSNHGLAGANEQFF
.,.,TRBJ1-1,TRBV6-6,TGTGCCAGCAGTCAGGCGCGGGGACGGGAGAACACTGAAGCTTTCTTT,CASSQARGRENTEAFF
TRBD1,.,TRBJ1-4,TRBV7-2,TGTGCCAGCAGGTGGACAGGGGGGAATGAAAAACTGTTTTTT,CASRWTGGNEKLFF
TRBD1,.,TRBJ1-5,TRBV29-1,TGCAGCGTTGGGACAGGGGCCAATCAGCCCCAGCATTTT,CSVGTGANQPQHF
.,.,TRBJ1-1,TRBV29-1,TGCAGCGCAACCAGGGGGAACACTGAAGCTTTCTTT,CSATRGNTEAFF
TRBD1,.,TRBJ1-3,TRBV30,TGTGCCTGGAGCAATACGGGCAGGGGGGGAAACACCATATATTTT,CAWSNTGRGGNTIYF
TRBD1,once,TRBJ1-4,TRBV7-2,TGTGCCAGCAGCTTCGACAGGGGCCCGACTGAAAAACTGTTTTTT,CASSFDRGPTEKLFF
TRBD1,once,TRBJ1-4,TRBV25-1,TGTGCCAGCAGTGAATTTAGACAGGGAAATGAAAAACTGTTTTTT,CASSEFRQGNEKLFF
.,.,TRBJ2-1,TRBV24-1,TGTGCCACCAGTCCTCAGGGGCCCTACAATGAGCAGTTCTTC,CATSPQGPYNEQFF
TRBD1,.,TRBJ1-5,TRBV19,TGTGCCAGTAGTATTAGGAACAGGGGTCAGCCCCAGCATTTT,CASSIRNRGQPQHF
.,.,TRBJ1-3,TRBV13,TGTGCCAGCAGCTTGGACAGTTCCTCTGGAAACACCATATATTTT,CASSLDSSSGNTIYF
.,.,TRBJ2-2,TRBV19,TGTGCCAGTAGTTTGCCTCGGGGGATCGATTACACCGGGGAGCTGTTTTTT,CASSLPRGIDYTGELFF
.,.,TRBJ1-5,TRBV6-5,TGTGCCAGCAGTTACTCGATCGGGGGGGTTCGGCAGCCCCAGCATTTT,CASSYSIGGVRQPQHF